The 27 T cell receptor beta chains given below trace back to one sample, sequenced in a study of cytotoxic CD8 clonotypes in ibrutinib-treated CLL. Clones were read by immunoSEQ multiplex PCR, and TCRdb kept only the in-frame ones, dropping some. Among 75,000 to 80,000 clones listed, 70% to 90% were seen once. Here the sequenced sample was PBMCs, taken after 24 months of ibrutinib treatment. All receptors come from a human donor with chronic lymphocytic leukemia.

This chain joins TRBV29-1 and TRBJ2-2; 7 bases line up with TRBD1. Germline assignment: CDR1 SQVTM and CDR2 ANQGSEA. V was clipped by 6 bases and J by 1 base; unmatched bases: 5. The CDR3 is made up of 14 amino acids. Written as DNA, the CDR3 is TGCAGCGTCCCCCGGACAGGGAACACCGGGGAGCTGTTTTTT. Protein product: CSVPRTGNTGELFF.

This sequence joins TRBV19 and TRBJ2-7; the D gene is possibly TRBD2 (6 bases). The CDR3 extends over 15 amino acids. The germline gives CDR1 LNHDA, CDR2 SQIVND (reference sequence). Trimming left V 1 base short and J 3 bases short, with 13 bases between. CDR3 protein: CASSIVVGGNYEQYF. The CDR3 coding sequence is TGTGCCAGTAGTATAGTCGTCGGGGGAAACTACGAGCAGTACTTC.

The chain uses TRBV27 and TRBJ2-1; TRBD1 agrees at 8 bases. The CDR3 covers 15 residues. V dropped 2 bases and J dropped 3; count of bases not matched to a gene: 3. Germline loops: CDR1 MNHEY, CDR2 SMNVEV (reference sequence). DNA of the CDR3: TGTGCCAGCAGTTTAGACAGGGGAGGCTACAATGAGCAGTTCTTC. Translated, it gives CASSLDRGGYNEQFF.

V gene TRBV28 combines with J gene TRBJ2-7, with a possible D match to TRBD1 (5 bases). Looked up from germline, CDR1 is MDHEN and CDR2 is SYDVKM. Between the trimmed V and J ends, which lost 2 bases and 5 bases, there was a span of 13 bases. This CDR3 is built from 14 residues. The CDR3 DNA follows: TGTGCCAGCAGTTTAGGGGCAGACTGGGACGAGCAGTACTTC. Translated: CASSLGADWDEQYF. Variable domain in full (rest from reference TRBV28 and TRBJ2-7): DVKVTQSSRYLVKRTGEKVFLECVQDMDHENMFWYRQDPGLGLRLIYFSYDVKMKEKGDIPEGYSVSREKKERFSLILESASTNQTSMYLCASSLGADWDEQYFGPGTRLTVT.

The chain employs TRBV7-8 and TRBJ2-1, with 11 positions matching TRBD2. The germline V gene has CDR1 SGHVS and CDR2 FQNEAQ. The CDR3 sequence is 19 residues long. With V trimmed by 5 bases and J by 4 bases, 16 bases remained unmatched. The CDR3 coding sequence is TGTGCCAGCAGCGGGAGCCCGATTGGTGGACTAGCGGGTTACAATGAGCAGTTCTTC. This sequence encodes CASSGSPIGGLAGYNEQFF. Drawing the rest from reference TRBV7-8 and TRBJ2-1, the complete variable domain is GAGVSQSPRYKVAKRGQDVALRCDPISGHVSLFWYQQALGQGPEFLTYFQNEAQLDKSGLPSDRFFAERPEGSVSTLKIQRTQQEDSAVYLCASSGSPIGGLAGYNEQFFGPGTRLTVL.

The V call is TRBV19, the J call TRBJ2-1, with D possibly being TRBD1 (6 bases). The CDR3 is 16 amino acids. Germline CDR1 reads LNHDA; CDR2 reads SQIVND (reference sequence). V was pared by 4 bases and J by 0 bases, with 13 bases between. CDR3 sequence reads: CASSKTGISSYNEQFF. CDR3 bases: TGTGCCAGTAGTAAAACAGGGATAAGCTCCTACAATGAGCAGTTCTTC. Looking up the rest from reference TRBV19 and TRBJ2-1 gives the full variable domain: DGGITQSPKYLFRKEGQNVTLSCEQNLNHDAMYWYRQDPGQGLRLIYYSQIVNDFQKGDIAEGYSVSREKKESFPLTVTSAQKNPTAFYLCASSKTGISSYNEQFFGPGTRLTVL.

The V call is TRBV4-3, the J call TRBJ1-1, with D possibly being TRBD1 (5 bases). Trimming removed 5 bases from V and 6 bases from J, with 10 bases in between. Germline assignment: CDR1 LGHNA and CDR2 YSLEER. The CDR3 totals 12 residues. In nucleotides, the CDR3 is TGCGCCAGCAGCGGGGGGAGGGCTGAAGCTTTCTTT. Translation gives CASSGGRAEAFF.

This clone is labeled as medium-sized. The chain links TRBV30 to TRBJ2-7; TRBD1 matches at 7 bases. CDR3 length: 12 residues. V shed 3 bases, J shed 6 bases, and the junction held 5 bases outside the gene matches. Germline V gene lookup returns CDR1 GTSNPN and CDR2 SVGIG (reference sequence). The CDR3 nucleotides read TGTGCCTGGAGAAGGGGGCCTAGCGAGCAGTACTTC. Protein: CAWRRGPSEQYF.

The chain recombines TRBV6-4 with TRBJ2-2, with 8 bases fitting TRBD1. The CDR3 has 14 residues. The germline CDR1 and CDR2 sequences are MRHNA and SNTAGT. J was trimmed by 1 base and V by 6 bases; bases with no gene match: 1. Written as DNA, the CDR3 is TGTGCCAGCAGAGGACAGGGGAACACCGGGGAGCTGTTTTTT. This encodes CASRGQGNTGELFF.

The chain is built from TRBV19 and TRBJ2-1, with D maybe TRBD1 (6 bases). Looked up from germline, CDR1 is LNHDA and CDR2 is SQIVND (reference sequence). The CDR3 extends over 15 amino acids. V was trimmed by 5 bases and J by 5 bases, leaving 16 bases between them. The CDR3 sequence: CASSQGSLGNNEQFF. The CDR3 DNA reads as TGTGCCAGTAGTCAGGGGTCACTAGGAAACAATGAGCAGTTCTTC.

This clone was observed a handful of times. This chain uses TRBV7-2 with TRBJ2-2; D uncertain. V lost 5 bases and J 8 bases, leaving 12 bases between the germline ends. Germline V lookup: CDR1 SGHTA, CDR2 FQGNSA. The CDR3 runs 13 residues. The CDR3 region has the DNA TGTGCCAGCAGCCGGACCCCAGCTGGGGAGCTGTTTTTT. The encoded protein is CASSRTPAGELFF.

This chain uses TRBV6-5 with TRBJ1-1; D might be TRBD1 (5 bases). Germline-derived CDR1 and CDR2 are MNHEY and SVGAGI. With 6 bases removed from V and 0 bases from J, the gap between germline ends came to 11 bases. The CDR3 runs 14 residues. CDR3 sequence (DNA): TGTGCCAGCAGCCCGGAAGGGGTGAACACTGAAGCTTTCTTT. Translated, it gives CASSPEGVNTEAFF.

The CDR3 loop reads CASSLVGQGRETQYF. In nucleotides, the CDR3 is TGTGCCAGCAGCTTGGTGGGGCAGGGAAGGGAGACCCAGTACTTC. The chain joins TRBV5-4 to TRBJ2-5, with a weak D call TRBD1 (5 bases). V lost 0 bases, J lost 5 bases, and 14 bases lay in between. This CDR3 has 15 amino acids. In germline, CDR1 is SGHNT, CDR2 YYREEE (reference sequence).

The CDR3 protein is CASSKAPGVGTQYF. In nucleotides, the CDR3 is TGTGCCAGCAGCAAAGCTCCGGGGGTGGGGACCCAGTACTTC. V is TRBV7-9 and J is TRBJ2-5, with TRBD2 as a possible D gene (6 bases). Germline CDR1 is SEHNR and CDR2 is FQNEAQ (reference sequence). Between the trimmed V and J ends, which lost 5 bases and 7 bases, there was a span of 17 bases. The CDR3 covers 14 residues.

The genes are TRBV10-3 and TRBJ1-2; D is perhaps TRBD1 (6 bases). CDR1 is ENHRY and CDR2 is SYGVKD in the germline V gene. V dropped 4 bases and J dropped 8 bases, with 23 bases sitting between them. The CDR3 extends over 16 amino acids. The CDR3 DNA reads TGTGCCATCAGTGCGGTATGGCCGACAGGAGCTCACGGCTACACCTTC. Protein product: CAISAVWPTGAHGYTF.

The V and J genes are TRBV27 and TRBJ2-1; 7 positions match TRBD1. The CDR3 consists of 13 residues. Germline V gene lookup returns CDR1 MNHEY and CDR2 SMNVEV (reference sequence). V dropped 6 bases and J dropped 9; count of bases not matched to a gene: 8. The CDR3 loop is CASSPQGRGEQFF. Here the CDR3 DNA reads TGTGCCAGCAGCCCACAGGGGCGAGGTGAGCAGTTCTTC.

The CDR3 spells CAWSELRGRVTDTQYF. For the CDR3, the DNA is TGTGCCTGGAGTGAATTGCGGGGGAGGGTGACAGATACGCAGTATTTT. The chain combines TRBV30 with TRBJ2-3; 7 bases align to TRBD2. V lost 1 base to trimming and J lost 3 bases; unmatched junction nucleotides: 10. CDR3 size: 16 residues. The germline V gene encodes CDR1 GTSNPN and CDR2 SVGIG (reference sequence).

A single count supports this clone. This chain joins TRBV27 and TRBJ2-1; 11 bases are a match to TRBD1. Germline V gene data show CDR1 as MNHEY and CDR2 as SMNVEV (reference sequence). This CDR3 spans 14 amino acids. V shed 6 bases and J 6 bases; nucleotides not matched to a gene: 4. CDR3: CASRGQGAVNEQFF. The CDR3 DNA reads as TGTGCCAGCAGAGGACAGGGGGCGGTCAATGAGCAGTTCTTC.

This clone was counted between two and nine times. The V call is TRBV2, the J call TRBJ1-1, with D tentatively TRBD1 (5 bases). The V end lost 4 bases, the J end lost 5 bases, and 11 bases lay between the germline ends. Germline values: CDR1 SNHLY, CDR2 FYNNEI. CDR3 size: 13 residues. DNA for the CDR3: TGTGCCAGCAGTGGAGGGACTCCTACTGAAGCTTTCTTT. Amino acids: CASSGGTPTEAFF.

A few counts support this clone. V is TRBV6-1 and J is TRBJ2-5; the D call may be TRBD1 or TRBD2 (7 bases each). The CDR3 has 12 residues. Looked up from germline, CDR1 is MNHNS and CDR2 is SASEGT. V was cut by 4 bases and J by 7 bases, with 10 bases left in between. CDR3: CASSAGGGTQYF. CDR3 coding DNA: TGTGCCAGCAGTGCAGGGGGGGGGACCCAGTACTTC.

This clone has only one observation. This chain joins TRBV5-4 and TRBJ1-1; 8 nucleotides align to TRBD1. This CDR3 region has 14 residues. Trimming removed 4 bases from V and 2 bases from J; junction bases left unmatched: 4. Germline values: CDR1 SGHNT, CDR2 YYREEE (reference sequence). This chain's CDR3 is CASSRDRGNTEAFF. CDR3 coding DNA: TGTGCCAGCAGCCGAGACAGGGGTAACACTGAAGCTTTCTTT.

This rearrangement joins TRBV7-3 to TRBJ2-3, with a weak D call TRBD1 (5 bases). This CDR3 region has 15 residues. V was clipped by 2 bases and J by 4 bases, with 13 bases between them. CDR1 SGHTA and CDR2 FQGTGA come from the germline V gene. The CDR3 loop is CASSLSGFTSDTQYF. CDR3 bases: TGTGCCAGCAGCTTATCAGGGTTTACATCAGATACGCAGTATTTT.

The chain is built from TRBV28 and TRBJ1-2; 11 bases line up with TRBD1. V lost 4 bases, J lost 8 bases, and 12 bases stayed unmatched. Germline CDR1 reads MDHEN; CDR2 reads SYDVKM. The CDR3 is 16 residues long. The CDR3 spells CASSSRPGQGVRGYTF. CDR3 nucleotides: TGTGCCAGCAGTTCCCGGCCGGGACAGGGGGTCAGGGGCTACACCTTC.

The chain carries TRBV28 and TRBJ2-7, with a weak D call TRBD2 (5 bases). The germline V gene has CDR1 MDHEN and CDR2 SYDVKM. This CDR3 is built from 16 residues. V lost 3 bases and J 6 bases, leaving 21 bases between the germline ends. CDR3 bases: TGTGCCAGCAGTTTGGGCGGCGATAAACTAGTGCGCGAGCAGTACTTC. Residues: CASSLGGDKLVREQYF.

The chain recombines TRBV5-1 with TRBJ1-3; D unclear. The CDR3 totals 14 residues. CDR1 SGHRS and CDR2 YFSETQ come from the germline V gene. V lost 2 bases to trimming and J lost 3 bases, with 9 bases between them. The CDR3 reads CASSFSGNGNTIYF. The CDR3 coding sequence is TGCGCCAGCAGCTTCTCGGGTAATGGAAACACCATATATTTT.

This chain links TRBV5-1 with TRBJ2-5, with a weak D call TRBD2 (6 bases). V dropped 1 base and J dropped 4 bases, with 11 bases sitting between them. The germline gives CDR1 SGHRS, CDR2 YFSETQ. The CDR3 contains 14 residues. The CDR3 is CASSLLRDSETQYF. The CDR3, as DNA: TGCGCCAGCAGCTTGTTGCGGGACTCAGAGACCCAGTACTTC.

In its sample, this clone was seen a few times. The genes are TRBV5-1 and TRBJ1-1, with D perhaps matching TRBD1 (5 bases). This CDR3 is built from 15 residues. Per germline, CDR1 SGHRS and CDR2 YFSETQ. Trimming removed 4 bases from V and 0 bases from J, with 13 bases in between. As DNA, the CDR3 is TGCGCCAGCAGCGTGAACAGGATATTGAACACTGAAGCTTTCTTT. Its translation is CASSVNRILNTEAFF.